The 8 T cell receptor beta chains below were found in one sample sequenced in a study of blood T cell repertoires in acute mononucleosis. Time point meaning: acute infectious mononucleosis, at clinical presentation within 2 weeks of symptom onset (visit 1). This table comes from immunoSEQ multiplex PCR, and its TCRdb copy is limited to in-frame clones, with some not included. This sample carries some 7,000 clones, around a quarter of them seen once, and the ten largest clones take under 35%. The sequences come from EBV YVL epitope tetramer+ CD8+ T cells sorted from PBMCs, collected during acute infectious mononucleosis. The subset: CD8 T cells binding a tetramer with EBV BRLF1 109-117 peptide (YVL-BR). The receptors here all came from a woman aged 18-29 years with infectious mononucleosis caused by EBV.

This clone was counted a few times. This sequence is one base from a far larger clone and is likely a read error. The chain links TRBV7-2 to TRBJ2-5; TRBD2 matches at 7 bases. V shed 2 bases, J shed 1 base, and the junction held 4 bases outside the gene matches. Germline CDR1 SGHTA, CDR2 FQGNSA. The CDR3 has 15 amino acids. The CDR3 DNA reads TGTGCCAGCAGCTTACCAGCGGGGAGCCAAGAGACCCAGTACTTC. Amino acids: CASSLPAGSQETQYF.

About this clone: Since a far larger clone is one base different, this is likely a read error. The same CDR3 can be traced to other DNA sequences in this sample. The chain joins TRBV4-1 to TRBJ2-7, with 10 bases matching TRBD2. Germline CDR1 is MGHRA and CDR2 is YSYEKL. The trim removed 4 bases at V and 2 bases at J, leaving 8 bases unmatched. CDR3 length: 16 residues. The CDR3 region has the DNA TGCGCCAGCAGCCGATGGACTAGCGGCCGAACCTACGAGCAGTACTTC. It is translated as CASSRWTSGRTYEQYF.

CDR3 sequence reads: CASSLAGPSNEFF. The CDR3 DNA reads TGTGCCAGCAGCCTAGCGGGGCCAAGCAATGAGTTCTTC. The rearrangement links TRBV6-4 to TRBJ2-1; 9 bases are shared with TRBD2. The CDR3 covers 13 residues. V trimming: 6 bases; J trimming: 14 bases; junction bases outside the gene matches: 11. Germline V gene sequence: CDR1 MRHNA, CDR2 SNTAGT.

This clone came up many times. A read error may account for a junction end that differs from germline. Within the sample, other DNA sequences also encode this same CDR3. The genes are TRBV7-3 and TRBJ1-1; D remains ambiguous. CDR1 is SGHTA, CDR2 FQGTGA, per germline. This CDR3 contains 15 residues. The CDR3 DNA follows: TGCGCCAGCAGCCAAGGTCCCACGCCGAACACTGAAGCTTTCTTT. This gives the protein CASSQGPTPNTEAFF. The variable domain in full, completed from reference TRBV7-3 and TRBJ1-1, reads GAGVSQTPSNKVTEKGKYVELRCDPISGHTALYWYRQSLGQGPEFLIYFQGTGAADDSGLPNDRFFAVRPEGSVSTLKIQRTERGDSAVYLCASSQGPTPNTEAFFGQGTRLTVV.

Notes on this clone: This likely stems from a read error, as it lies one base from a far larger clone. V is TRBV7-3 and J is TRBJ2-7, with 9 bases fitting TRBD1. CDR1 is SGHTA, CDR2 FQGTGA, per germline. The V segment lost 10 bases and the J segment 3 bases; nucleotides outside the gene matches: 16. The CDR3 spans 16 residues. CDR3 residues: CATDRRTTGQGYEQYF. The DNA for the CDR3 is TGTGCCACCGACAGGAGGACCACGGGACAGGGCTACGAGCAGTACTTC.

By share of the sample, this clone is medium-sized. The V and J genes are TRBV7-9 and TRBJ2-7, with a possible D match to TRBD2 (5 bases). V dropped 5 bases and J dropped 6 bases, with 20 bases sitting between them. Germline V gene lookup returns CDR1 SEHNR and CDR2 FQNEAQ (reference sequence). This CDR3 spans 15 amino acids. CDR3 coding DNA: TGTGCCAGCAGCACCAACCCCGGGAACCCTTCCGAGCAGTACTTC. This encodes CASSTNPGNPSEQYF.

Remarks on this clone: The same CDR3 can be traced to other DNA sequences in this sample. The rearrangement joins TRBV29-1 to TRBJ2-1; D not certain. V lost 4 bases to trimming and J lost 4 bases, with 11 bases between them. This CDR3 has 13 amino acids. Germline V gene lookup returns CDR1 SQVTM and CDR2 ANQGSEA. CDR3 DNA sequence: TGCAGCGTTGTGGATGGCGTTTACAATGAGCAGTTCTTC. It yields the protein CSVVDGVYNEQFF.

The CDR3 DNA reads as TGTGCCAGCAGGCGGACTAGCGGGAGGTTGGCCTACGAGCAGTACTTC. Protein product: CASRRTSGRLAYEQYF. The V gene is TRBV28, the J gene TRBJ2-7, with 14 bases lining up with TRBD2. Per germline, CDR1 MDHEN and CDR2 SYDVKM. V was pared by 6 bases and J by 2 bases, with 6 bases of the junction left unmatched. CDR3 length: 16 amino acids.